The clone carrying this TCR beta chain was picked up a small number of times. Each CDR3 protein gets one entry after TCRdb re-called the PCR reads with MiXCR. The data show over 600,000 distinct CDR3 sequences, with just under 20% seen just once and around 0.9% held by the top ten. These data originate in a study of molecular identifiers for immune sequencing clone quantification. Overall study: Replicates split RNA from approximately 22,000 or 94,000 naive CD8 cells five ways, and the researchers sequenced four portions.

Germline-derived CDR1 and CDR2 are SGHKS and YYEKEE (reference sequence). The CDR3 loop spans 15 amino acids. Trimming took 2 bases from V and 2 from J, leaving 14 bases between them. The origin of this receptor is a human donor in good health. Some libraries in this study had Jurkat cell RNA spiked in. Sequenced: naive CD8+ T cells from blood, with Jurkat cell RNA spiked in. Subset indicated: FACS-sorted CD8+CD4-CCR7+CD45RA+ naive T cells. The rearrangement joins TRBV5-5 to TRBJ2-7; D may be TRBD1 (5 bases). CDR3 nucleotides: TGTGCCAGCAGCTTACAGGACCTTCCAGCCTACGAGCAGTACTTC. It translates to CASSLQDLPAYEQYF.